This TCR beta chain was sequenced for a study of blood T cell repertoires in COVID-19. Study in general: Both acute and convalescent COVID-19 samples were obtained from the United States, Italy and Spain.

V lost 3 bases and J lost 0, with 11 bases in between. The CDR3 sequence is 15 residues long. The germline gives CDR1 LGHNA, CDR2 YNFKEQ. Seattle cases were enrolled at active infection and followed longitudinally. As originally analysed: Amplification of reference gene primers provided the estimated nucleated cell counts. TCRdb keeps only in-frame clones here, not all; method: immunoSEQ multiplex PCR. V, J and clone size derive from that table, while D and trimming were established from the DNA sequence. The data show some 390,000 clones, 70% to 90% seen once. Sequenced: peripheral blood. This rearrangement joins TRBV4-2 to TRBJ1-1, with D hard to call. The source is a woman in her sixties with COVID-19, enrolled during active disease. The DNA of the CDR3 is TGTGCCAGCAGCCAGATGTCAGGAATGAACACTGAAGCTTTCTTT. Translated: CASSQMSGMNTEAFF.